This T cell receptor beta chain was sequenced for a study of spatial heterogeneity in lung cancer. On the study more broadly: Each distinct TCR and UMI combination averaged more than ten appearances in raw reads.

The CDR3 has 13 amino acids. Germline assignment: CDR1 SGHVS and CDR2 FQNEAQ. V gave up 5 bases and J gave up 5 bases, with 10 bases separating them. Every cDNA TCR molecule received its own unique molecular identifier. Via MiXCR, TCRdb re-called the 5' RACE reads, giving one row per CDR3 protein. The repertoire has fewer than 9,500 distinct CDR3 sequences, less than 20% of them found once; the top ten carry about 16%. Time point described: sample taken at primary tumor resection. Untreated early-stage non-small cell lung cancer patients, around 70 in total, were the donors. Whole RNA came from tumor, nontumor lung or frozen PBMC and was sequenced without being sorted.

This specimen consisted of normal lung tissue next to the tumor, obtained at surgery. This clonotype originated in a male donor with early-stage non-small cell lung cancer. The gene calls are TRBV7-8 and TRBJ2-1; D may correspond to TRBD1 or TRBD2 (5 bases each). CDR3 bases: TGTGCCAGCAGCCTGGGACGACACAATGAGCAGTTCTTC. Translation: CASSLGRHNEQFF.